A selection of T cell receptor beta chains follows, all from one sample in a study of shared clonotypes between healthy human individuals. Assay used: immunoSEQ multiplex PCR; TCRdb lists only in-frame clones, some missing. The sample lists 600,000 to 750,000 clones, 72% occurring once. What was sequenced was memory CD4+ T cells sorted from blood. These receptors came from a woman in her 30s in good health. CDR3s include the opening cysteine and the closing phenylalanine or tryptophan. Fields, in order: V gene, clone size, D gene, CDR3 length, J gene, CDR3 protein, CDR3 DNA. The D gene is left open where the match is weak. Rows give clone size only sometimes, using once, few, many, or a class for an expanded clone.

>TRBV19|-|-|14|TRBJ2-2
CASLGVRWTGELFF
TGTGCCAGTTTGGGGGTCCGGTGGACCGGGGAGCTGTTTTTT
>TRBV2|-|TRBD1|14|TRBJ1-2
CASSGDREDYGYTF
TGTGCCAGCAGTGGGGACAGGGAAGACTATGGCTACACCTTC
>TRBV7-2|-|TRBD2|16|TRBJ2-2
CASSLVRAGTVGELFF
TGTGCCAGCAGCTTAGTTCGAGCGGGGACGGTAGGGGAGCTGTTTTTT
>TRBV5-1|-|TRBD1|15|TRBJ2-3
CASSGTQGAADTQYF
TGCGCCAGCAGCGGAACACAGGGGGCCGCAGATACGCAGTATTTT
>TRBV5-4|-|TRBD2|14|TRBJ2-7
CASSEGGSSYEQYF
TGTGCCAGCAGCGAGGGAGGGAGCTCCTACGAGCAGTACTTC
>TRBV5-1|few|-|13|TRBJ2-1
CASSLSGDNEQFF
TGCGCCAGCAGCTTAAGCGGAGACAATGAGCAGTTCTTC
>TRBV5-1|few|TRBD1|15|TRBJ2-1
CASSPRDRGHNEQFF
TGCGCCAGCAGCCCCCGGGACAGGGGCCACAATGAGCAGTTCTTC
>TRBV28|-|TRBD1|16|TRBJ2-7
CASSLGQGSIVYEQYF
TGTGCCAGCAGTTTAGGACAGGGGAGTATCGTTTACGAGCAGTACTTC
>TRBV7-2|-|-|14|TRBJ2-7
CASSSLSSDYEQYF
TGTGCCAGCAGCTCGCTTAGTAGCGACTACGAGCAGTACTTC
>TRBV2|-|-|14|TRBJ2-6
CASLAESGANVLTF
TGTGCCAGCTTAGCGGAGTCTGGGGCCAACGTCCTGACTTTC
>TRBV18|few|TRBD1|17|TRBJ1-1
CASSPDRGRVRDTEAFF
TGTGCCAGCTCACCAGACAGGGGGCGGGTGAGAGACACTGAAGCTTTCTTT
>TRBV6-6|-|-|14|TRBJ1-5
CASSRLMGNQPQHF
TGTGCCAGCAGCCGGTTGATGGGCAATCAGCCCCAGCATTTT
>TRBV4-2|-|-|16|TRBJ2-2
CASSRERAANTGELFF
TGTGCCAGCAGCCGAGAGCGGGCCGCGAACACCGGGGAGCTGTTTTTT
>TRBV6-5|once|TRBD2|15|TRBJ2-1
CASSPGLADYNEQFF
TGTGCCAGCAGTCCGGGACTAGCGGATTACAATGAGCAGTTCTTC
>TRBV2|-|-|13|TRBJ1-1
CASSDGSNTEAFF
TGTGCCAGCAGTGACGGCAGTAACACTGAAGCTTTCTTT
>TRBV11-3|few|-|14|TRBJ2-7
CASSFQGDRYEQYF
TGTGCCAGCAGCTTTCAAGGGGATCGCTACGAGCAGTACTTC
>TRBV28|-|-|14|TRBJ1-2
CASTGGGAVYGYTF
TGTGCCAGCACGGGGGGCGGGGCCGTCTATGGCTACACCTTC
>TRBV2|-|-|14|TRBJ2-7
CASSFEVGPYEQYF
TGTGCCAGCAGTTTCGAGGTGGGGCCCTACGAGCAGTACTTC
>TRBV5-1|few|TRBD1|15|TRBJ1-2
CASSLGTGLNYGYTF
TGCGCCAGCAGCTTGGGGACAGGGTTAAACTATGGCTACACCTTC
>TRBV27|-|TRBD2|14|TRBJ2-4
CASSREGIGDIQYF
TGTGCCAGCTCCCGGGAGGGGATAGGGGACATTCAGTACTTC
>TRBV7-9|-|TRBD1|15|TRBJ2-2
CASSLDRGYTGELFF
TGTGCCAGCAGCTTAGACAGGGGATACACCGGGGAGCTGTTTTTT
>TRBV19|-|-|13|TRBJ2-7
CASSWEQTREQYF
TGTGCCAGTAGTTGGGAACAGACACGCGAGCAGTACTTC
>TRBV7-9|-|-|17|TRBJ1-2
CASSRYSDSKVGYGYTF
TGTGCCAGCAGCCGATATTCAGACTCAAAAGTTGGATATGGCTACACCTTC
>TRBV19|-|TRBD2|18|TRBJ2-3
CASSVAPGLAGSTDTQYF
TGTGCCAGTAGTGTCGCCCCGGGACTAGCGGGGTCCACAGATACGCAGTATTTT
>TRBV30|-|-|15|TRBJ2-5
CAWSVARGVQETQYF
TGTGCCTGGAGTGTGGCCAGGGGAGTTCAAGAGACCCAGTACTTC
>TRBV5-1|-|-|13|TRBJ2-2
CASSLANSGELFF
TGCGCCAGCAGCTTGGCCAACAGCGGGGAGCTGTTTTTT
>TRBV29-1|-|-|13|TRBJ1-1
CSVAGRMNTEAFF
TGCAGCGTCGCGGGACGGATGAACACTGAAGCTTTCTTT
>TRBV18|-|-|13|TRBJ1-2
CASSAGDGGGYTF
TGTGCCAGCTCCGCGGGAGATGGGGGTGGCTACACCTTC
>TRBV6-5|-|-|15|TRBJ1-1
CASRGRLRPYTEAFF
TGTGCCAGCAGGGGGAGGCTCCGACCCTACACTGAAGCTTTCTTT
>TRBV18|few|TRBD2|15|TRBJ2-1
CASSTGTNPAREQFF
TGTGCCAGCTCGACCGGGACTAACCCGGCCAGAGAGCAGTTCTTC
>TRBV18|-|TRBD2|19|TRBJ2-3
CASSPSREGGPVSTDTQYF
TGTGCCAGCTCACCCTCGCGGGAGGGGGGTCCAGTAAGCACAGATACGCAGTATTTT
>TRBV11-2|-|-|13|TRBJ2-2
CASIRGNTGELFF
TGTGCCAGCATAAGGGGGAACACCGGGGAGCTGTTTTTT
>TRBV6-1|-|-|14|TRBJ2-2
CASIEGLSTGELFF
TGTGCCAGCATTGAGGGTTTGAGCACCGGGGAGCTGTTTTTT
>TRBV6-5|-|-|16|TRBJ2-2
CASSYKGQWTSGELFF
TGTGCCAGCAGTTACAAAGGACAGTGGACCTCCGGGGAGCTGTTTTTT
>TRBV7-8|-|-|14|TRBJ2-7
CASSLVMGRGEQYF
TGTGCCAGCAGCTTAGTTATGGGCCGGGGCGAGCAGTACTTC
>TRBV6-1|-|-|16|TRBJ2-6
CASSVTGLLTANVLTF
TGTGCCAGCAGTGTGACAGGACTTCTTACGGCCAACGTCCTGACTTTC
>TRBV13|-|-|16|TRBJ1-3
CASSLLRANSGNTIYF
TGTGCCAGCAGCTTGCTCCGGGCCAACTCTGGAAACACCATATATTTT
>TRBV5-4|-|-|15|TRBJ1-1
CASSLGGQTNTEAFF
TGTGCCAGCAGCTTGGGTGGACAGACGAACACTGAAGCTTTCTTT
>TRBV14|few|-|15|TRBJ2-1
CASSQVMNPNNEQFF
TGTGCCAGCAGCCAAGTCATGAATCCCAACAATGAGCAGTTCTTC
>TRBV19|many|TRBD2|15|TRBJ2-5
CASSILAGARETQYF
TGTGCCAGTAGTATTCTAGCGGGAGCTAGAGAGACCCAGTACTTC
>TRBV5-6|-|-|18|TRBJ2-6
CASSLAAGLHSGANVLTF
TGTGCCAGCAGCTTGGCGGCAGGGTTACACTCTGGGGCCAACGTCCTGACTTTC